The 11 T cell receptor beta chains below were found in one sample sequenced in a study of tumor and adjacent non-tumor tissue in lung cancer. A modified ARM-PCR protocol with three rounds of nested PCR amplified TCRbeta. TCRdb independently ran MiXCR on the multiplex PCR reads; one entry per CDR3 protein. Among around 39,000 distinct CDR3 sequences listed, 60% were seen once. No cell sorting was done before RNA was extracted from the tissue. The normal lung tissue was taken more than 3 cm from the tumor edge. The material sequenced was distant non-tumor lung tissue. The receptors here all came from a man in his fifties or sixties with non-small cell lung cancer.

A few counts support this clonotype. The V call is TRBV28, the J call TRBJ2-7, with unresolved D. Looked up from germline, CDR1 is MDHEN and CDR2 is SYDVKM. Between the trimmed V and J ends, which lost 2 bases and 3 bases, there was a span of 2 bases. The CDR3 runs to 11 residues. Here the CDR3 DNA reads TGTGCCAGCAGTTTAAACTACGAGCAGTACTTC. This codes for CASSLNYEQYF.

Of note for this clonotype: With a much larger clone just one base away, this may be a read error. The gene calls are TRBV28 and TRBJ2-2; possibly TRBD1 for D (6 bases). Germline CDR1 is MDHEN and CDR2 is SYDVKM. The CDR3 is 18 residues long. The CDR3 protein is CASSAARGTPKGTGDLFF. The CDR3 DNA is TGTGCCAGCAGTGCAGCAAGAGGGACACCTAAGGGCACCGGGGACCTGTTTTTT.

Notes on this clonotype: A much larger clone lies a single base off, so this may be a read error. This chain joins TRBV10-3 and TRBJ2-7, with unresolved D. This CDR3 contains 14 residues. V gave up 2 bases and J gave up 2 bases, with 10 bases separating them. Germline lookup yields CDR1 ENHRY and CDR2 SYGVKD. CDR3 loop: CAISEQSDTYEQYF. The CDR3 nucleotides are TGTGCCATCAGTGAGCAGAGCGACACCTACGAGCAGTACTTC.

The sample holds many counts of this clonotype. The rearrangement links TRBV5-1 to TRBJ2-2; 7 nucleotides align to TRBD2. CDR3 length equals 16 residues. Unmatched junction bases numbered 5, after V lost 1 base and J lost 2 bases. From germline, CDR1 is SGHRS and CDR2 YFSETQ. CDR3 coding DNA: TGCGCCAGCAGCTTGATGCTAGCGGAAAACACCGGGGAGCTGTTTTTT. This encodes CASSLMLAENTGELFF.

As to this clonotype: This clone may be a read error of a much larger clone one base away. The rearrangement links TRBV20-1 to TRBJ2-4; 15 positions agree with TRBD2. CDR1 and CDR2 from the germline V gene are DFQATT and SNEGSKA (reference sequence). The CDR3 is made up of 17 amino acids. As DNA, the CDR3 is TGCAGTGCTAGAGATCCCGGACTAGCGGGGGGGCAGAACATTCTGTACTTC. Its translation: CSARDPGLAGGQNILYF.

Many counts were recorded for this clonotype. This chain connects TRBV5-4 to TRBJ1-6, with D tentatively TRBD1 (6 bases). Trimming shortened V by 2 bases and J by 12 bases, and 15 bases separated the two germline ends. The V gene's germline CDR1 is SGHNT and CDR2 YYREEE (reference sequence). The CDR3 is made up of 14 amino acids. CDR3 in amino acids: CASSLYREPGPLHF. DNA of the CDR3: TGTGCCAGCAGCTTATACAGGGAGCCGGGACCCCTCCACTTT.

This clonotype was counted ten times or more. The J gene is TRBJ1-1, the V gene TRBV10-3; no reliable D call. This CDR3 region has 13 residues. Germline loops: CDR1 ENHRY, CDR2 SYGVKD. V lost 6 bases and J lost 1, with 9 bases in between. The CDR3 DNA reads as TGTGCCATCAGCATATCAGGGAACACTGAAGCTTTCTTT. This gives the protein CAISISGNTEAFF.

The table lists this clonotype with a few counts. This may arise from a read error, as a much more abundant clone is one base away. V and J are TRBV5-1 and TRBJ2-7; 9 bases match TRBD2. Germline values: CDR1 SGHRS, CDR2 YFSETQ. This CDR3 is 16 amino acids long. V was pared by 1 base and J by 6 bases, with 11 bases of the junction left unmatched. The CDR3 sequence: CASSLHGTSPTIEQYF. The DNA of the CDR3 is TGCGCCAGCAGCTTGCATGGGACTAGCCCTACTATCGAGCAGTACTTC.

This clonotype appeared once. Here the CDR3 omits its conserved ending phenylalanine or tryptophan, so a read error is the likely source. The V and J genes are TRBV6-6 and TRBJ1-1; no reliable D call. This CDR3 is 12 amino acids long. The germline CDR1 and CDR2 sequences are MNHNY and SVGAGI (reference sequence). CDR3 loop: CASNPEGGEAFY. The CDR3 DNA follows: TGTGCAAGCAACCCGGAGGGCGGTGAAGCTTTCTAT.

Details on this clonotype: One end of the junction is discordant with germline, which a read error may explain. The chain has TRBV10-1 and TRBJ2-7; 8 positions agree with TRBD2. This CDR3 region has 15 residues. CDR1 WNHNN and CDR2 SYGVQD come from the germline V gene (reference sequence). In nucleotides, the CDR3 is TGCCCCAGCAGTGAGGTACCGGGAGGGTCCTACGAGCAGTACTTC. This gives the protein CPSSEVPGGSYEQYF.

This clonotype was counted a few times. The genes are TRBV2 and TRBJ2-7; D is perhaps TRBD2 (5 bases). The germline V and J ends were trimmed by 4 bases and 7 bases, with 11 bases remaining between them. The germline V gene has CDR1 SNHLY and CDR2 FYNNEI. The CDR3 sequence is 12 residues long. The CDR3 sequence: CASSGTPGEQYF. DNA for the CDR3: TGTGCCAGCAGTGGGACTCCGGGGGAGCAGTACTTC.